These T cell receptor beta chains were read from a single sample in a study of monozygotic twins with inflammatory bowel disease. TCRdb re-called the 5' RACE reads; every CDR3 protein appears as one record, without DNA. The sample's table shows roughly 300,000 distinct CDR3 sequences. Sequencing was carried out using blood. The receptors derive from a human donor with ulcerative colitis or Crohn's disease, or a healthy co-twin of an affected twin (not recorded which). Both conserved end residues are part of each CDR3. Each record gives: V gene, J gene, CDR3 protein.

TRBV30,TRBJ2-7,CACSGGPQGEQYF
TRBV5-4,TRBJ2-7,CASSTYRDGYKQYF
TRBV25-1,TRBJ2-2,CASSGSAGTGVANTGELFF
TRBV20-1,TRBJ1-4,CSAFPGQGYEKLFF
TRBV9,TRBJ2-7,CASSVATTSKPYEQYF
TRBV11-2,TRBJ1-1,CASSHRGQEAFF
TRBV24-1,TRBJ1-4,CATSDETGPNEKLFF
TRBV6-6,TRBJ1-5,CASSSTGGRPQHF
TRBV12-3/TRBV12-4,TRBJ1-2,CASSLPGAAANYGYTF
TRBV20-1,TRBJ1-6,CSAPTGGVSPLHF
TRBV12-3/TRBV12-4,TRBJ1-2,CASSLTGSIGYTF
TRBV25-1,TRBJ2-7,CAPGVYFLCSYEQYF
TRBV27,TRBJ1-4,CASSPRRTGGRAGEILFF
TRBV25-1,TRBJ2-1,CASRTGGPAYNEQFF
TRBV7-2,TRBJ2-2,CASAIGGTREKGELFF
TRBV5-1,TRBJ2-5,CASSLFSGAGKTQYF
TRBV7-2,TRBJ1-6,CASSSVVGSTGSPLHF
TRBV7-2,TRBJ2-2,CASTLLAGVTGELFF
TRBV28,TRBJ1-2,CASSALVVTYGYTF
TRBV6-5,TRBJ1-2,CARPRNGYGYTF
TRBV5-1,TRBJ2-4,CASSLDPAKNIQYF
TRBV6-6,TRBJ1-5,CASSYHQGNQPQHF
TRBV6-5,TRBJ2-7,CASRPSSYEQYF
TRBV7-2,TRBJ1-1,CASRIIEGATEAFF
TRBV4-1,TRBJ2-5,CASSQDTVLGTQYF
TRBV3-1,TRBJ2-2,CASSQKGLVNTGELFF
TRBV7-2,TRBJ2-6,CASSPWSGANVLTF
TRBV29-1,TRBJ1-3,CSVIDRSGGNTIYF
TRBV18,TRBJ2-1,CASSPSEWRGGLYNEQFF
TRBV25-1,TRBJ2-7,CAAEGGVSYEQYF